This T cell receptor beta chain was recovered during a study of spatial heterogeneity in lung cancer. Germline CDR1 and CDR2: MDHEN and SYDVKM. Trimming left V 8 bases short and J 1 base short, with 12 bases between. The CDR3 extends over 13 amino acids. TCRdb re-analysed the 5' RACE reads in MiXCR, keeping a single row per CDR3 protein. The repertoire holds about 4,100 distinct CDR3 sequences, roughly 24% seen once, with under 30% in the top ten. In this sample, this clonotype is medium-sized. In a library made to pick up alpha chains, this beta chain is a stray read with a size that means little. Documented time point: sample taken at primary tumor resection. Unsorted whole RNA of tumor, nontumor lung or frozen PBMC was sequenced.

The receptor's source is a female donor with early-stage non-small cell lung cancer. Sequenced material: PBMCs, taken at surgery. The rearrangement joins TRBV28 to TRBJ2-7, with D maybe TRBD1 (5 bases). The DNA for the CDR3 is TGTGCCAGCGGCAAGGGGCCTTCCTACGAGCAGTACTTC. Protein sequence: CASGKGPSYEQYF.